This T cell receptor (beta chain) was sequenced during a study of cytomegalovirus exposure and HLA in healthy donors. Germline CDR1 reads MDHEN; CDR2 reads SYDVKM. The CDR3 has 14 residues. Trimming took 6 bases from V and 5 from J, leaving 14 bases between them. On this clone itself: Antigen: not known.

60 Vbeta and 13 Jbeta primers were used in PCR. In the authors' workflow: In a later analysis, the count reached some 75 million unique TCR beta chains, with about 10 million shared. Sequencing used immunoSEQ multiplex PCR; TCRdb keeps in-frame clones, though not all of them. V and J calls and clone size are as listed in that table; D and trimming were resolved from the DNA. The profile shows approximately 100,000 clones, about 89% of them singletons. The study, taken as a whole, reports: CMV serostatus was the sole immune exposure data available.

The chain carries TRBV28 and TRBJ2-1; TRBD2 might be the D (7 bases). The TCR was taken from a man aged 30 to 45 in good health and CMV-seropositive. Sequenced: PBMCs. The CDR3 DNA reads TGTGCCAGCAGAGGCGAGGGGGGGCACAATGAGCAGTTCTTC. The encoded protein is CASRGEGGHNEQFF.